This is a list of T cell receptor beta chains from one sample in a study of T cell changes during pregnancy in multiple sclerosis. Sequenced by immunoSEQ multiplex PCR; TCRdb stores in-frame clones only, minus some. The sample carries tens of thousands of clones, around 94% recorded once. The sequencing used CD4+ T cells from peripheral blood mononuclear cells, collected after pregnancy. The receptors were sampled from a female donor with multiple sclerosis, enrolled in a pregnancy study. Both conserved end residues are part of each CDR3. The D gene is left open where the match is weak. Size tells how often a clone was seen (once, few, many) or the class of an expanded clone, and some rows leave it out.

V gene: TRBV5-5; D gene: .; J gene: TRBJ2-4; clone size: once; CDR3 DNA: TGTGCCAGCAGAATTGGACTGGATAAAAACATTCAGTACTTC; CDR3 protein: CASRIGLDKNIQYF
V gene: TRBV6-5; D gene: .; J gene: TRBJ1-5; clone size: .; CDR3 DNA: TGTGCCAGCAGTCGCCAGCGAAATAGCAATCAGCCCCAGCATTTT; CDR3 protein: CASSRQRNSNQPQHF
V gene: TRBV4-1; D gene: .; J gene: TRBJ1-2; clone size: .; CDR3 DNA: .; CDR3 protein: CASSQFFGGMVGYTF
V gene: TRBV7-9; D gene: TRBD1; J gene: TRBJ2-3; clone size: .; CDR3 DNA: TGTGCCAGCGAGCCGGGACAGGTCACAGATACGCAGTATTTT; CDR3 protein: CASEPGQVTDTQYF
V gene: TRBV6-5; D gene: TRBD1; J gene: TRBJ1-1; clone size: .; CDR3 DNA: TGTGCCAGCAGTGCCTCCGGGACAGGGGGCACTGAAGCTTTCTTT; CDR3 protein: CASSASGTGGTEAFF
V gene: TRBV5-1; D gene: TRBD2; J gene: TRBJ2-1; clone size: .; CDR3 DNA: TGCGCCAGCAGCTTGGAAAGCGGGAGCCCGTTCTTC; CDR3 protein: CASSLESGSPFF
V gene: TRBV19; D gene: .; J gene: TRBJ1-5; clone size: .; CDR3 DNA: TGTGCCAGTAGTAACAGGGTCAATCAGCCCCAGCATTTT; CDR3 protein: CASSNRVNQPQHF
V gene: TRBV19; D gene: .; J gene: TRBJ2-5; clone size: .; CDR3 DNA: TGTGCCAGTACTCCCAGCGCCAGCCAAGAGACCCAGTACTTC; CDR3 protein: CASTPSASQETQYF
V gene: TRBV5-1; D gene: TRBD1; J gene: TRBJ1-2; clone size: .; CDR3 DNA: TGCGCCAGCAGCACCGAAGGGACAGGCTATGGCTACACCTTC; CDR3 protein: CASSTEGTGYGYTF
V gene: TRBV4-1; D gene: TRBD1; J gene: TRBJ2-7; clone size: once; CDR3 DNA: TGCGCCAGCAGCCAAGGCTGGGTATCGGTCAGGACAGGGCCCTACGAGCAGTACTTC; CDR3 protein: CASSQGWVSVRTGPYEQYF
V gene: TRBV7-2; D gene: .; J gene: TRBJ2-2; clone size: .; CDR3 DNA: TGTGCCAGCAGCTTCAACAGGGTGGTCGGGGAGCTGTTTTTT; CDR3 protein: CASSFNRVVGELFF
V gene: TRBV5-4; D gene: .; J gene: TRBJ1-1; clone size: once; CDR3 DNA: TGTGCCAGCAGCTTAGAATTGGGCGTCGCTGAAGCTTTCTTT; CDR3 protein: CASSLELGVAEAFF
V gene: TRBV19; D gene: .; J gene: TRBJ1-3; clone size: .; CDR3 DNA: TGTGCCAGTAGTATTGGAGGGCCCGGAAACACCATATATTTT; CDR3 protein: CASSIGGPGNTIYF
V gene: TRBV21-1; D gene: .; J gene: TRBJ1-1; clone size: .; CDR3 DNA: TGTGCCAGCAGCAAATGTGGGGACAGGGGCGGGACTGAAGCTTTCTTT; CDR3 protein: CASSKCGDRGGTEAFF
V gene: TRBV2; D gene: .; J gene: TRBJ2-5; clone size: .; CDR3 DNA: TGTGCGACTGGGGGGGGCGTGAGAGAGACCCAGTACTTC; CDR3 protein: CATGGGVRETQYF
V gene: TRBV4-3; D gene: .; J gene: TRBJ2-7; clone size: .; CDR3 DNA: TGCGCCAGCAGCCCTCGGAGGTTGGATTCCTACGAGCAGTACTTC; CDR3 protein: CASSPRRLDSYEQYF
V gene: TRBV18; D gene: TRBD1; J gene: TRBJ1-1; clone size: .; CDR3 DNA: TGTGCCAGCTCCTCGACAGGGGGTTTTTCAGCTTTCTTT; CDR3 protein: CASSSTGGFSAFF
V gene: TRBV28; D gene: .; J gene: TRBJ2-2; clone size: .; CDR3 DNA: TGTGCCAGCAGTTTAAGGGTAGGACAACGGGAGCTGTTTTTT; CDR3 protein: CASSLRVGQRELFF
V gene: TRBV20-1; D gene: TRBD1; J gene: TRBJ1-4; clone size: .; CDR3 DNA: TGCAGTGCGGGACAGGGGGTAAAACTGTTTTTT; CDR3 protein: CSAGQGVKLFF
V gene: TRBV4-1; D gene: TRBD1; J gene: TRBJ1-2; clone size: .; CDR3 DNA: TGCGCCAGCAGCCAAGACGCACCCGGGACAGGATATCCGCTCTATGGCTACACCTTC; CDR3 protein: CASSQDAPGTGYPLYGYTF
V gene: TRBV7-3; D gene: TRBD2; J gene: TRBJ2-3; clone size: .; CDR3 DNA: TGTGCCAGCAGCCCCGGGGCGGGAGCGGGAGCAGATACGCAGTATTTT; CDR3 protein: CASSPGAGAGADTQYF
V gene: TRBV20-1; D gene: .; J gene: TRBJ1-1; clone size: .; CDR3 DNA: TGCAGTGCTGTGTGGACAGTTGAAGCTTTCTTT; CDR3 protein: CSAVWTVEAFF
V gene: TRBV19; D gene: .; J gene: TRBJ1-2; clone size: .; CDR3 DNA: TGTGCCACCCACTCCTATGGCTACACCTTC; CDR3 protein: CATHSYGYTF
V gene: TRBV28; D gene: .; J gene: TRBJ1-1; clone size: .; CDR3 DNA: TGTGCCAGCAGTTTAGATCGGTTGGCTGAAGCTTTCTTT; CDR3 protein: CASSLDRLAEAFF
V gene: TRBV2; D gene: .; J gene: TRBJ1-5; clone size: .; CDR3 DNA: TGTGCCAGCAGGGCCCGGACTGACAATCAGCCCCAGCATTTT; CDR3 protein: CASRARTDNQPQHF
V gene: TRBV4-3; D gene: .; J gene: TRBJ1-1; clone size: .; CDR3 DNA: TGCGCCAGCAGCCAAGGGAGGGGATTGAACACTGAAGCTTTCTTT; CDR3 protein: CASSQGRGLNTEAFF
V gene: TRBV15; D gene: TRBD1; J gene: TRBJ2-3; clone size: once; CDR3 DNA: TGTGCCACCAACCCGGACAGGGTTGCAGATACGCAGTATTTT; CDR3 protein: CATNPDRVADTQYF
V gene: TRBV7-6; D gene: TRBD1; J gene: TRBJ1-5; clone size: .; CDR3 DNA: TGTGCCAGCAGCGCCGGGACAGGGACCTTTTTTAGCAATCAGCCCCAGCATTTT; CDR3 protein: CASSAGTGTFFSNQPQHF
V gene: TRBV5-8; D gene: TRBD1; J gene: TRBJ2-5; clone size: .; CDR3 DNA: TGTGCCAGCAGCCCCGGGACAGGCGACGAAGAGACCCAGTACTTC; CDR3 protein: CASSPGTGDEETQYF
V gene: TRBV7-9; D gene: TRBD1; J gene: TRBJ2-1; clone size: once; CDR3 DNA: TGTGCCAGCAGCTTAAGGGGCTCGAGGACAGGGGAGAGGTACGGTGAGCAGTTCTTC; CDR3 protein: CASSLRGSRTGERYGEQFF
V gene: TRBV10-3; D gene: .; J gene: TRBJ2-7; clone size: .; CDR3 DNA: TGTGCCGCCAGTACCGGAGGATCCTACGAGCAGTACTTC; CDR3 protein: CAASTGGSYEQYF
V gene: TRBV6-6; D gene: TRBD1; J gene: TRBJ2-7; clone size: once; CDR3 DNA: TGTGCCAGCAGCCCGGGACAGGGGCCACCCTACGAGCAGTACTTC; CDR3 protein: CASSPGQGPPYEQYF
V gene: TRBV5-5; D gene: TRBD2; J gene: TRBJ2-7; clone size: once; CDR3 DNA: TGTGCCAGCAGCTTCGGACTAGCCCCCTACGAGCAGTACTTC; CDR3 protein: CASSFGLAPYEQYF
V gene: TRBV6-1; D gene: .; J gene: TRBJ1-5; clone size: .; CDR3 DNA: TGTGCCAGCAGTGTAGGAGGGGCCAATTTGCCCCAGCATTTT; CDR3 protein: CASSVGGANLPQHF
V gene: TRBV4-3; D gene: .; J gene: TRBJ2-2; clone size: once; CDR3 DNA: TGCGCCAGCAGCCAAGAGAAGAACTCCCGGGACACCGGGGAGCTGTTTTTT; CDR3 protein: CASSQEKNSRDTGELFF
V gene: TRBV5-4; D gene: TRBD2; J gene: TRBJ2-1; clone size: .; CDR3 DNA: TGTGCCAGCAGGGGCCGGTCGGGACTAGCGGACTACAATGAGCAGTTCTTC; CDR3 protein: CASRGRSGLADYNEQFF
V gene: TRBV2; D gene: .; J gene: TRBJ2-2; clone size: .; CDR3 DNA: TGTGCCAGCAGGAAAGGGGTGGCCGGGGAGCTGTTTTTT; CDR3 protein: CASRKGVAGELFF